This TCR beta chain came from a study of T cell responses to AZD1222 COVID-19 vaccine. Only in-frame clones appear in the TCRdb table, and some are missing; sequencing was by immunoSEQ multiplex PCR. The data show tens of thousands of clones, 90% to 95% seen once. Germline V CDR1 and CDR2: PRHDT, FYEKMQ (reference sequence). The CDR3 extends over 15 amino acids. The V end lost 5 bases, the J end lost 0 bases, and 14 bases lay between the germline ends. The chain uses TRBV13 and TRBJ2-7; D might be TRBD1 (5 bases). The specimen was peripheral blood, collected 28 days after the second AZD1222 dose. This clonotype was sampled from an adult who received the AZD1222 COVID-19 vaccine. The CDR3 DNA reads TGTGCCAGCAGCCTCAGACAGCAAAGCTCCTACGAGCAGTACTTC. It codes for CASSLRQQSSYEQYF.